This T cell receptor (beta chain) was profiled in a study of blood T cells in healthy people across ages. Primers used in a second PCR of about 7 to 12 cycles were a sample-barcoded 5' primer and a J-beta primer mix. TCRdb reprocessed the 5' RACE reads with MiXCR, giving one entry per CDR3 protein. The table has more than 800,000 distinct CDR3 sequences, 45% seen once; the top ten hold approximately 20%. This CDR3 is built from 15 residues. The V and J ends lost 6 bases and 7 bases, in that order; junction bases with no gene match: 8. Looked up from germline, CDR1 is MNHNS and CDR2 is SASEGT. The chain couples TRBV6-1 to TRBJ2-3, with 12 nucleotides matching TRBD2. Sample: blood. This receptor was identified in a woman in her fifties or sixties in good health. This CDR3 reads CASRTPGTSGHTQYF. CDR3 nucleotides: TGTGCCAGCAGGACACCCGGGACTAGCGGGCATACGCAGTATTTT.